These 26 T cell receptor beta chains came from one sample sequenced in a study of CD8+ T cells in alopecia areata. The sample's treatment: oral pan-JAK inhibitor, 5-10 mg twice daily. RNA was isolated and reverse transcribed to cDNA, the sequencing template. Measured with immunoSEQ multiplex PCR; TCRdb has only the in-frame clones, and not every one. The sample shows roughly 120,000 clones, under 60% of them seen only once. This sample comprised CD8+ T cells sorted from blood, obtained at week 24, from a patient treated with tofacitinib. The receptors derive from a human donor with alopecia areata.

With regard to this clone: Other DNA sequences within the sample encode an identical CDR3. The chain uses TRBV19 and TRBJ2-7; D is ambiguous. The germline V gene encodes CDR1 LNHDA and CDR2 SQIVND (reference sequence). The CDR3 loop spans 15 amino acids. V lost 0 bases, J lost 1 base, and 10 bases lay in between. The chain's CDR3 is CASSIDVSPSYEQYF. The CDR3, as DNA: TGTGCCAGTAGTATAGATGTCAGTCCGTCCTACGAGCAGTACTTC.

The chain combines TRBV10-3 with TRBJ2-5, with D possibly being TRBD1 (5 bases). This CDR3 contains 13 residues. Germline CDR1 is ENHRY and CDR2 is SYGVKD. Trimming left V 3 bases short and J 3 bases short, with 8 bases between. In DNA, the CDR3 is TGTGCCATCAGTGATGGGGCTGAAGAGACCCAGTACTTC. It encodes CAISDGAEETQYF.

Only one count was recorded for this clone. The chain employs TRBV10-2 and TRBJ2-7; 12 bases line up with TRBD2. The germline CDR1 and CDR2 sequences are WSHSY and SAAADI. This CDR3 is 15 amino acids long. V lost 4 bases and J lost 1; bases outside the gene matches: 2. CDR3 region: CASSGLAGDSYEQYF. The CDR3 region has the DNA TGCGCCAGCAGTGGACTAGCGGGGGATTCCTACGAGCAGTACTTC.

The rearrangement links TRBV30 to TRBJ1-6; D possibly corresponds to TRBD1 (5 bases). The CDR3 length is 13 residues. V shed 4 bases and J shed 5 bases, with 9 bases lying between them. Per the germline V gene, CDR1 is GTSNPN and CDR2 is SVGIG (reference sequence). Written as DNA, the CDR3 is TGTGCCTGGACGGGACGGAATAATTCACCCCTCCACTTT. Translated: CAWTGRNNSPLHF.

This clone was observed a handful of times. The chain joins TRBV25-1 to TRBJ2-7; D ambiguous. With 4 bases removed from V and 7 bases from J, the gap between germline ends came to 5 bases. Germline V gene data show CDR1 as MGHDK and CDR2 as SYGVNS. This CDR3 comprises 10 residues. The CDR3 region is CASSGHEQYF. The CDR3 DNA follows: TGTGCCAGCAGTGGGCATGAGCAGTACTTC.

This chain joins TRBV2 and TRBJ2-1, with D maybe TRBD2 (5 bases). V was trimmed by 5 bases and J by 3 bases, leaving 8 bases between them. Germline V gene data show CDR1 as SNHLY and CDR2 as FYNNEI. This CDR3 is built from 13 residues. This chain's CDR3 is CASSPGIYNEQFF. Here the CDR3 DNA reads TGTGCCAGCAGTCCCGGGATCTACAATGAGCAGTTCTTC.

This clone was picked up a small number of times. V and J are TRBV10-3 and TRBJ1-1; D perhaps matches TRBD1 (6 bases). The CDR3 sequence is 14 residues long. In germline, CDR1 is ENHRY, CDR2 SYGVKD. Trimming removed 3 bases from V and 1 base from J, with 9 bases in between. The CDR3 loop reads CAISDEGQNTEAFF. For the CDR3, the DNA is TGTGCCATCAGTGACGAGGGACAGAACACTGAAGCTTTCTTT.

Worth noting for this clone: A junction end diverges from the germline sequence, so it may reflect a read error. V usage is TRBV7-8 and J usage is TRBJ2-5; D is possibly TRBD1 (6 bases). Near its end, the DNA agrees better with TRBJ2-7, so the J call may be wrong. This CDR3 comprises 15 residues. Germline V gene data show CDR1 as SGHVS and CDR2 as FQNEAQ. The CDR3, as DNA: TGCGCCAGCAGCCAACAGGGTATAGCGTCCTACGAGCAGTACTTC. This codes for CASSQQGIASYEQYF.

In its sample, this clone was seen a few times. This chain links TRBV7-9 with TRBJ2-7; tentative D call: TRBD2 (7 bases). With 10 bases removed from V and 0 bases from J, the gap between germline ends came to 22 bases. In germline, CDR1 is SEHNR, CDR2 FQNEAQ (reference sequence). The CDR3 has 16 residues. The CDR3: CATGGPHGRTSYEQYF. As DNA, the CDR3 is TGTGCCACGGGGGGCCCTCATGGCAGGACCTCCTACGAGCAGTACTTC.

The rearrangement joins TRBV5-6 to TRBJ2-3; 11 bases align to TRBD1. Germline V lookup: CDR1 SGHDT, CDR2 YYEEEE. The CDR3 has 16 amino acids. Trimming took 4 bases from V and 6 from J; bases not matched to a gene: 10. Here the CDR3 reads CASSPRTGGATDTQYF. For the CDR3, the DNA is TGTGCCAGCAGCCCCCGGACAGGGGGCGCAACCGATACGCAGTATTTT.

This clone was counted a single time. The chain recombines TRBV7-9 with TRBJ2-1; 7 nucleotides align to TRBD1. CDR1 is SEHNR, CDR2 FQNEAQ, per germline (reference sequence). Germline trimming cut 5 bases from V and 0 bases from J; bases unmatched to any gene: 10. The CDR3 sequence is 17 residues long. In DNA form, the CDR3 reads TGTGCCAGCAGCCAATCCCCGGGACAGAGCTCCTACAATGAGCAGTTCTTC. Translation gives CASSQSPGQSSYNEQFF.

This sequence joins TRBV4-2 and TRBJ2-4; D remains ambiguous. The CDR3 has 15 amino acids. V lost 4 bases, J lost 0 bases, and 10 bases lay in between. Germline V gene sequence: CDR1 LGHNA, CDR2 YNFKEQ. The CDR3 sequence is CASSRTPVAKNIQYF. Written as DNA, the CDR3 is TGTGCCAGCAGCCGAACTCCTGTAGCCAAAAACATTCAGTACTTC.

This chain connects TRBV7-8 to TRBJ2-1; D gene ambiguous. This CDR3 spans 14 amino acids. Deletions cut 1 base from V and 4 bases from J, with 8 bases between. Germline loops: CDR1 SGHVS, CDR2 FQNEAQ. The CDR3 coding sequence is TGTGCCAGCAGCTTAGGCGGAGTTTACAATGAGCAGTTCTTC. Its protein product is CASSLGGVYNEQFF. The full variable domain, with the rest looked up from reference TRBV7-8 and TRBJ2-1, is GAGVSQSPRYKVAKRGQDVALRCDPISGHVSLFWYQQALGQGPEFLTYFQNEAQLDKSGLPSDRFFAERPEGSVSTLKIQRTQQEDSAVYLCASSLGGVYNEQFFGPGTRLTVL.

The V and J genes are TRBV6-5 and TRBJ1-5, with D possibly being TRBD1 (5 bases). CDR3 length: 13 residues. CDR1 is MNHEY and CDR2 is SVGAGI in the germline V gene. Trimming took 7 bases from V and 6 from J, leaving 13 bases between them. The CDR3 nucleotides read TGTGCCAGCAAGGCAGGGAGTACTCAGCCCCAGCATTTT. It translates to CASKAGSTQPQHF.

This chain joins TRBV23-1 and TRBJ2-5; D perhaps matches TRBD2 (7 bases). TRBV23-1 is an ORF, and what it does is uncertain. CDR3 length: 15 amino acids. Between the trimmed V and J ends, which lost 9 bases and 3 bases, there was a span of 20 bases. The CDR3 reads CARSGGARAKETQYF. In nucleotides, the CDR3 is TGCGCCAGAAGTGGGGGGGCCAGGGCAAAAGAGACCCAGTACTTC.

This clone showed up just a few times. The rearrangement uses TRBV25-1 and TRBJ2-5; D gene ambiguous. Germline loops: CDR1 MGHDK, CDR2 SYGVNS. Trimming cost V 3 bases and J 5 bases, with 13 bases left between them. This CDR3 has 14 amino acids. CDR3 region: CASSDLGGEETQYF. DNA of the CDR3: TGTGCCAGCAGTGACCTCGGTGGCGAGGAGACCCAGTACTTC.

A single count supports this clone. DNA of the CDR3: TGCGCCAGCAGCCAAGCGAGCGGGGCAACTAATGAAAAACTGTTTTTT. It translates to CASSQASGATNEKLFF. This rearrangement joins TRBV4-1 to TRBJ1-4; unclear D gene. V shed 1 base and J shed 0 bases, with 9 bases lying between them. CDR3 length: 16 residues. The germline gives CDR1 MGHRA, CDR2 YSYEKL.

V gene TRBV27 combines with J gene TRBJ2-5; D perhaps matches TRBD2 (5 bases). This CDR3 contains 13 residues. V lost 7 bases and J 5 bases, leaving 14 bases between the germline ends. Germline loops: CDR1 MNHEY, CDR2 SMNVEV (reference sequence). CDR3 region: CASTRGGEETQYF. Here the CDR3 DNA reads TGTGCCAGCACCCGGGGTGGCGAGGAGACCCAGTACTTC.

This clone was seen repeatedly, ten times or more. This chain uses TRBV6-1 with TRBJ1-2; D gene uncertain. Germline V gene sequence: CDR1 MNHNS, CDR2 SASEGT. The CDR3 has 13 residues. Trimming cost V 1 base and J 5 bases, with 8 bases left between them. CDR3 DNA sequence: TGTGCCAGCAGTGAAGACAGCCATTATGGCTACACCTTC. Translated, it gives CASSEDSHYGYTF.

This chain links TRBV29-1 with TRBJ2-7; TRBD2 might be the D (5 bases). Germline assignment: CDR1 SQVTM and CDR2 ANQGSEA. V was clipped by 5 bases and J by 0 bases, with 11 bases between them. The CDR3 length is 13 residues. CDR3 protein: CSVLAESSYEQYF. The CDR3 region has the DNA TGCAGCGTTCTAGCTGAAAGCTCCTACGAGCAGTACTTC.

The chain has TRBV27 and TRBJ2-7; D not certain. The germline CDR1 and CDR2 sequences are MNHEY and SMNVEV (reference sequence). This CDR3 is 13 amino acids long. The ends were cut back, 3 bases at V and 7 bases at J, with 13 bases in the middle. CDR3 coding DNA: TGTGCCAGCAGTTTGGGGTCGTTCGGGGAGCAGTACTTC. It is translated as CASSLGSFGEQYF.

This clone was counted a few times. The chain recombines TRBV2 with TRBJ2-1; perhaps TRBD2 as D (5 bases). V lost 3 bases to trimming and J lost 8 bases, with 8 bases between them. The CDR3 is made up of 12 amino acids. CDR1 is SNHLY, CDR2 FYNNEI, per germline. The CDR3 loop reads CASSDEGDEQFF. CDR3 nucleotides: TGTGCCAGCAGTGACGAGGGCGATGAGCAGTTCTTC.

This clone has more than one count but fewer than ten. CDR3 residues: CASSWKGAQETQYF. CDR3 bases: TGTGCCAGCAGTTGGAAGGGGGCCCAAGAGACCCAGTACTTC. The genes are TRBV27 and TRBJ2-5, with 7 bases fitting TRBD1. Germline loops: CDR1 MNHEY, CDR2 SMNVEV (reference sequence). The V segment lost 4 bases and the J segment 1 base; nucleotides outside the gene matches: 3. The CDR3 length is 14 residues.

The chain couples TRBV4-1 to TRBJ1-6; D unclear. V lost 5 bases to trimming and J lost 8 bases, with 13 bases between them. The CDR3 extends over 14 amino acids. Germline V gene sequence: CDR1 MGHRA, CDR2 YSYEKL. The CDR3 nucleotides are TGCGCCAGCAGCGGGGTCTCCGAATATTCACCCCTCCACTTT. It translates to CASSGVSEYSPLHF.

V and J are TRBV6-6 and TRBJ1-1; D might be TRBD1 (6 bases). V shed 6 bases and J shed 0 bases, with 11 bases lying between them. The V gene's germline CDR1 is MNHNY and CDR2 SVGAGI (reference sequence). This CDR3 contains 14 residues. The CDR3 nucleotides are TGTGCCAGCAGCTATGGGACACTGAACACTGAAGCTTTCTTT. This translates into CASSYGTLNTEAFF.

The chain couples TRBV5-1 to TRBJ2-3; 7 bases align to TRBD1. Germline V gene data show CDR1 as SGHRS and CDR2 as YFSETQ. CDR3 length: 15 residues. V trimming: 5 bases; J trimming: 6 bases; junction bases outside the gene matches: 12. The CDR3 DNA sequence: TGCGCCAGCAGTTGGGACAGACATCCATGGGATACGCAGTATTTT. This translates into CASSWDRHPWDTQYF.